The rows below give T cell receptor beta chains drawn from one sample of a study of T cell repertoires in cytomegalovirus infection. Using its own MiXCR run on the reads, TCRdb lists one record per CDR3 protein. The table includes a few hundred thousand distinct CDR3 sequences, roughly 43% detected once. No antigens are known for them. The sequenced sample was cultured PBMCs, obtained from culture after CMV antigen stimulation. Receptors originate from a human donor in good health (CMV status not recorded). Some clones in this sample may be carry-over from other donors' samples. Each CDR3 is given with its conserved first and last residue. Each record gives: V gene, D gene, J gene, clone size, CDR3 protein, CDR3 DNA. A D gene is named only where the DNA matches it firmly. Clone size is shown for a subset of rows, as once, few, many or a class of expanded clone.

V gene: TRBV25-1
D gene: TRBD2
J gene: TRBJ2-3
clone size: NA
CDR3 protein: CASSETSGKTSTDTQYF
CDR3 DNA: TGTGCCAGCAGTGAAACTAGCGGAAAAACTAGCACAGATACGCAGTATTTT

V gene: TRBV6-6
D gene: TRBD1
J gene: TRBJ1-5
clone size: few
CDR3 protein: CASTGQGAYSNQPQHF
CDR3 DNA: TGTGCCAGCACAGGACAGGGGGCCTATAGCAATCAGCCCCAGCATTTT

V gene: TRBV6-8
D gene: TRBD1
J gene: TRBJ2-7
clone size: NA
CDR3 protein: CASSYQTGAEQYF
CDR3 DNA: TGTGCCAGCAGTTACCAGACAGGGGCCGAGCAGTACTTC

V gene: TRBV4-1
D gene: TRBD1
J gene: TRBJ1-6
clone size: NA
CDR3 protein: CASSNTPGQLSPLHF
CDR3 DNA: TGTGCCAGCAGCAATACCCCGGGACAGCTTTCACCCCTCCACTTT

V gene: TRBV12-3/TRBV12-4
D gene: TRBD1
J gene: TRBJ1-1
clone size: NA
CDR3 protein: CASSSGTGEAFF
CDR3 DNA: TGTGCCAGCAGCTCCGGGACAGGGGAAGCTTTCTTT

V gene: TRBV7-2
D gene: NA
J gene: TRBJ1-5
clone size: many
CDR3 protein: CASSLAHNQPQHF
CDR3 DNA: TGTGCCAGCAGCTTGGCCCACAATCAGCCCCAGCATTTT

V gene: TRBV6-1
D gene: TRBD1
J gene: TRBJ2-7
clone size: few
CDR3 protein: CASSEAGTGIVEQYF
CDR3 DNA: TGTGCCAGCAGTGAAGCTGGGACAGGAATAGTGGAGCAGTACTTC

V gene: TRBV5-4
D gene: NA
J gene: TRBJ2-3
clone size: NA
CDR3 protein: CASSLATSQFPDTQYF
CDR3 DNA: TGTGCCAGCAGCTTGGCGACTTCACAATTCCCAGATACGCAGTATTTT

V gene: TRBV12-3/TRBV12-4
D gene: NA
J gene: TRBJ2-3
clone size: few
CDR3 protein: CASSSIGLWGADTQYF
CDR3 DNA: TGTGCCAGCAGTTCTATAGGCCTTTGGGGGGCAGATACGCAGTATTTT

V gene: TRBV7-2
D gene: NA
J gene: TRBJ2-7
clone size: few
CDR3 protein: CASSPFRNPYEQYF
CDR3 DNA: TGTGCCAGCAGCCCCTTCAGAAATCCCTACGAGCAGTACTTC

V gene: TRBV7-2
D gene: NA
J gene: TRBJ2-4
clone size: many
CDR3 protein: CASSLVKEFSTNIQYF
CDR3 DNA: TGTGCCAGCAGCTTAGTTAAGGAGTTTTCAACAAACATTCAGTACTTC

V gene: TRBV2
D gene: TRBD1
J gene: TRBJ2-2
clone size: NA
CDR3 protein: CASSGTGTGELFF
CDR3 DNA: TGTGCCAGCAGCGGGACAGGAACCGGGGAGCTGTTTTTT

V gene: TRBV4-1
D gene: NA
J gene: TRBJ2-7
clone size: NA
CDR3 protein: CASSHPRGEQYF
CDR3 DNA: TGCGCCAGCAGCCACCCCAGGGGCGAGCAGTACTTC

V gene: TRBV7-6
D gene: NA
J gene: TRBJ2-1
clone size: few
CDR3 protein: CASSLGDWNEQFF
CDR3 DNA: TGTGCCAGCAGCTTAGGGGATTGGAATGAGCAGTTCTTC

V gene: TRBV6-1
D gene: NA
J gene: TRBJ2-1
clone size: few
CDR3 protein: CASSERASYNEQFF
CDR3 DNA: TGTGCCAGCAGTGAAAGGGCCTCCTACAATGAGCAGTTCTTC

V gene: TRBV7-6
D gene: NA
J gene: TRBJ2-7
clone size: few
CDR3 protein: CASSRQGNLYEQYF
CDR3 DNA: TGTGCCAGCAGCCGCCAGGGGAACCTCTACGAGCAGTACTTC

V gene: TRBV7-8
D gene: NA
J gene: TRBJ1-6
clone size: few
CDR3 protein: CASSLVQPRDSPLHF
CDR3 DNA: TGTGCCAGCAGCTTAGTGCAGCCCCGGGATTCACCCCTCCACTTT

V gene: TRBV6-1
D gene: TRBD2
J gene: TRBJ2-7
clone size: NA
CDR3 protein: CASRPSGGVYEQYF
CDR3 DNA: TGTGCCAGCAGGCCTAGCGGGGGAGTCTACGAGCAGTACTTC

V gene: TRBV27
D gene: NA
J gene: TRBJ1-6
clone size: NA
CDR3 protein: CASSLSQDTPLHF
CDR3 DNA: TGTGCCAGCAGTTTATCCCAGGATACCCCCCTCCACTTT

V gene: TRBV18
D gene: NA
J gene: TRBJ2-3
clone size: NA
CDR3 protein: CASSPAKKASGTDTQYF
CDR3 DNA: TGTGCCAGCTCACCAGCGAAGAAGGCTAGCGGCACAGATACGCAGTATTTT

V gene: TRBV9
D gene: NA
J gene: TRBJ2-5
clone size: few
CDR3 protein: CASSVEGSGGETQYF
CDR3 DNA: TGTGCCAGCAGCGTAGAAGGCTCCGGGGGAGAGACCCAGTACTTC

V gene: TRBV19
D gene: TRBD2
J gene: TRBJ2-1
clone size: NA
CDR3 protein: CASSTSLAGGYYEQFF
CDR3 DNA: TGTGCCAGTAGTACCTCCCTAGCGGGAGGATACTATGAGCAGTTCTTC

V gene: TRBV15
D gene: NA
J gene: TRBJ2-5
clone size: few
CDR3 protein: CATSRSGYSKTQYF
CDR3 DNA: TGTGCCACCAGCAGGTCGGGGTATTCGAAGACCCAGTACTTC

V gene: TRBV6-2/TRBV6-3
D gene: TRBD1
J gene: TRBJ1-2
clone size: once
CDR3 protein: CASSFPGQADYGYTF
CDR3 DNA: TGTGCCAGCAGTTTCCCGGGACAGGCCGACTATGGCTACACCTTC

V gene: TRBV5-6
D gene: NA
J gene: TRBJ2-1
clone size: NA
CDR3 protein: CASSLLALSSYNEQFF
CDR3 DNA: TGTGCCAGCAGCTTGTTGGCTTTGAGCTCCTACAATGAGCAGTTCTTC

V gene: TRBV12-3/TRBV12-4
D gene: NA
J gene: TRBJ1-6
clone size: NA
CDR3 protein: CASSRTWYNSPLHF
CDR3 DNA: TGTGCCAGCAGTCGGACGTGGTATAATTCACCCCTCCACTTT

V gene: TRBV5-6
D gene: TRBD2
J gene: TRBJ2-7
clone size: NA
CDR3 protein: CASSLEAGGGYEQYF
CDR3 DNA: TGTGCCAGCAGCTTGGAGGCGGGGGGAGGCTACGAGCAGTACTTC

V gene: TRBV7-2
D gene: NA
J gene: TRBJ2-1
clone size: few
CDR3 protein: CASSLDPTVNNEQFF
CDR3 DNA: TGTGCCAGCAGCTTAGATCCGACGGTCAACAATGAGCAGTTCTTC

V gene: TRBV12-3/TRBV12-4
D gene: TRBD2
J gene: TRBJ2-7
clone size: many
CDR3 protein: CASTIAGQTYEQYF
CDR3 DNA: TGTGCCAGCACCATAGCGGGGCAGACCTACGAGCAGTACTTC

V gene: TRBV6-8
D gene: TRBD2
J gene: TRBJ2-1
clone size: once
CDR3 protein: CASSSTGTSGGEQFF
CDR3 DNA: TGTGCCAGCAGTTCCACCGGGACTAGCGGGGGTGAGCAGTTCTTC

V gene: TRBV10-3
D gene: NA
J gene: TRBJ1-5
clone size: NA
CDR3 protein: CANRANSNQPQHF
CDR3 DNA: TGTGCCAACAGGGCAAATAGCAATCAGCCCCAGCATTTT

V gene: TRBV30
D gene: NA
J gene: TRBJ1-2
clone size: NA
CDR3 protein: CARLSGGQNGYTF
CDR3 DNA: TGTGCCCGTCTTTCCGGGGGTCAGAATGGCTACACCTTC

V gene: TRBV7-2
D gene: NA
J gene: TRBJ1-1
clone size: few
CDR3 protein: CASSLSGLDTEAFF
CDR3 DNA: TGTGCCAGCAGCTTAAGCGGGTTGGACACTGAAGCTTTCTTT

V gene: TRBV5-4
D gene: TRBD2
J gene: TRBJ2-2
clone size: few
CDR3 protein: CASSSRLAGVAGELFF
CDR3 DNA: TGTGCCAGCAGCTCCCGACTAGCGGGAGTTGCCGGGGAGCTGTTTTTT

V gene: TRBV18
D gene: NA
J gene: TRBJ2-5
clone size: many
CDR3 protein: CASSPAGQETQYF
CDR3 DNA: TGTGCCAGCAGCCCCGCAGGACAAGAGACCCAGTACTTC

V gene: TRBV5-1
D gene: NA
J gene: TRBJ2-1
clone size: few
CDR3 protein: CASSWGGQSNEQFF
CDR3 DNA: TGCGCCAGCAGCTGGGGCGGACAGTCGAATGAGCAGTTCTTC

V gene: TRBV7-8
D gene: NA
J gene: TRBJ2-5
clone size: many
CDR3 protein: CASSLRAEETQYF
CDR3 DNA: TGTGCCAGCAGCTTACGGGCAGAAGAGACCCAGTACTTC

V gene: TRBV19
D gene: NA
J gene: TRBJ1-1
clone size: NA
CDR3 protein: CASSIRGRGNTEAFF
CDR3 DNA: TGTGCCAGTAGTATAAGGGGCCGGGGGAACACTGAAGCTTTCTTT

V gene: TRBV7-2
D gene: NA
J gene: TRBJ2-7
clone size: NA
CDR3 protein: CASSSGRVWGRKYEQYF
CDR3 DNA: TGTGCCAGCAGCTCGGGAAGGGTTTGGGGGCGAAAATACGAGCAGTACTTC

V gene: TRBV7-8
D gene: NA
J gene: TRBJ2-2
clone size: NA
CDR3 protein: CASSLAAIGELFF
CDR3 DNA: TGTGCCAGCAGCTTAGCGGCTATCGGGGAGCTGTTTTTT

V gene: TRBV7-2
D gene: TRBD2
J gene: TRBJ2-1
clone size: NA
CDR3 protein: CASSLPLAVYNEQFF
CDR3 DNA: TGTGCCAGCAGCTTACCCCTAGCGGTCTACAATGAGCAGTTCTTC

V gene: TRBV7-2
D gene: NA
J gene: TRBJ1-5
clone size: NA
CDR3 protein: CASSPGGGVGNQPQHF
CDR3 DNA: TGTGCCAGCAGCCCCGGCGGAGGGGTGGGCAATCAGCCCCAGCATTTT

V gene: TRBV6-1
D gene: TRBD1
J gene: TRBJ2-7
clone size: once
CDR3 protein: CASSGDRAGEQYF
CDR3 DNA: TGTGCCAGCAGTGGGGACAGGGCCGGCGAGCAGTACTTC

V gene: TRBV6-5
D gene: TRBD1
J gene: TRBJ1-6
clone size: NA
CDR3 protein: CASSYQAGGSPLHF
CDR3 DNA: TGTGCCAGCAGTTATCAGGCAGGGGGTTCACCCCTCCACTTT

V gene: TRBV6-1
D gene: NA
J gene: TRBJ1-3
clone size: NA
CDR3 protein: CASSESRVLSGNTIYF
CDR3 DNA: TGTGCCAGCAGTGAATCTAGGGTACTTTCTGGAAACACCATATATTTT

V gene: TRBV4-3
D gene: NA
J gene: TRBJ2-5
clone size: few
CDR3 protein: CASEITGIPLGTQYF
CDR3 DNA: TGCGCCAGCGAAATCACAGGCATACCCCTAGGGACCCAGTACTTC

V gene: TRBV20-1
D gene: TRBD2
J gene: TRBJ2-1
clone size: once
CDR3 protein: CSARDPRTSGRVRNEQFF
CDR3 DNA: TGCAGTGCTAGAGATCCCAGGACCAGCGGGAGGGTAAGGAATGAGCAGTTCTTC

V gene: TRBV19
D gene: NA
J gene: TRBJ1-5
clone size: once
CDR3 protein: CASSILGTDHQPQHF
CDR3 DNA: TGTGCCAGTAGTATATTGGGGACTGACCATCAGCCCCAGCATTTT

V gene: TRBV4-1
D gene: TRBD2
J gene: TRBJ2-7
clone size: NA
CDR3 protein: CASSQGSGLAATYEQYF
CDR3 DNA: TGCGCCAGCAGCCAAGGATCGGGACTAGCGGCAACTTACGAGCAGTACTTC

V gene: TRBV7-2
D gene: NA
J gene: TRBJ2-1
clone size: NA
CDR3 protein: CASSPLRGRKFF
CDR3 DNA: TGTGCCAGCAGCCCACTCCGGGGGCGGAAGTTCTTC

V gene: TRBV12-3/TRBV12-4
D gene: NA
J gene: TRBJ2-5
clone size: NA
CDR3 protein: CASKGSKETQYF
CDR3 DNA: TGTGCCAGCAAGGGCAGCAAAGAGACCCAGTACTTC

V gene: TRBV7-2
D gene: TRBD1
J gene: TRBJ2-5
clone size: few
CDR3 protein: CASSSGGGDQETQYF
CDR3 DNA: TGTGCCAGCAGCTCAGGGGGTGGGGACCAAGAGACCCAGTACTTC

V gene: TRBV6-2/TRBV6-3
D gene: NA
J gene: TRBJ2-7
clone size: NA
CDR3 protein: CASSTVGASYEQYF
CDR3 DNA: TGTGCCAGCAGTACCGTTGGTGCGTCCTACGAGCAGTACTTC

V gene: TRBV6-5
D gene: NA
J gene: TRBJ2-1
clone size: few
CDR3 protein: CASSRDRRQFF
CDR3 DNA: TGTGCCAGCAGCAGAGACAGGCGGCAGTTCTTC

V gene: TRBV7-9
D gene: TRBD1
J gene: TRBJ2-2
clone size: NA
CDR3 protein: CASSQDRGRKDTGELFF
CDR3 DNA: TGTGCCAGCAGCCAGGACAGGGGGCGTAAAGACACCGGGGAGCTGTTTTTT

V gene: TRBV7-2
D gene: NA
J gene: TRBJ2-1
clone size: NA
CDR3 protein: CASIQGLNNEQFF
CDR3 DNA: TGTGCCAGCATCCAGGGTCTTAACAATGAGCAGTTCTTC

V gene: TRBV10-3
D gene: TRBD2
J gene: TRBJ2-5
clone size: NA
CDR3 protein: CATKTSGGPETQYF
CDR3 DNA: TGTGCCACCAAAACTAGCGGGGGACCAGAGACCCAGTACTTC

V gene: TRBV6-5
D gene: NA
J gene: TRBJ1-6
clone size: few
CDR3 protein: CASSYSVQVKNSPLHF
CDR3 DNA: TGTGCCAGCAGTTACTCGGTACAGGTCAAGAATTCACCCCTCCACTTT

V gene: TRBV11-1
D gene: NA
J gene: TRBJ2-5
clone size: NA
CDR3 protein: CASSLETDIETQYF
CDR3 DNA: TGTGCCAGCAGCTTAGAGACAGATATCGAGACCCAGTACTTC